This T cell receptor beta chain was sequenced in a study of beta chain features in type 1 diabetes. There are a few counts of this clone. The antigen remains unidentified. The CDR3 has 15 residues. Germline V CDR1 and CDR2: SGHTA, FQGNSA. The V gene lost 1 base and the J gene lost 6 bases, with 16 bases spanning the gap. Every bit of the isolated RNA underwent reverse transcription, so sequencing read expressed TCRB transcripts. The repertoire was sequenced with immunoSEQ multiplex PCR; TCRdb's copy has only in-frame clones and lacks some. The profile shows approximately 250,000 clones, under 13% of them singletons. One heparinised blood draw averaging approximately 120 mL was given by each donor. Study results and caveats: Fewer junction insertions and more nucleotide deletions appeared in type 1 diabetes patients. There was a moderate but significant shortening of TCRB CDR3s in all four CD4+ subsets of Type 1 diabetes patients.

The chain links TRBV7-2 to TRBJ2-7; D is perhaps TRBD1 (6 bases). The TCR originated in a man aged 25-45 years with type 1 diabetes. Sequencing was carried out using naive CD4+ T cells from blood. CDR3 sequence: CASSLEVRGIGEQYF. Here the CDR3 DNA reads TGTGCCAGCAGCTTAGAAGTCAGGGGAATTGGCGAGCAGTACTTC.